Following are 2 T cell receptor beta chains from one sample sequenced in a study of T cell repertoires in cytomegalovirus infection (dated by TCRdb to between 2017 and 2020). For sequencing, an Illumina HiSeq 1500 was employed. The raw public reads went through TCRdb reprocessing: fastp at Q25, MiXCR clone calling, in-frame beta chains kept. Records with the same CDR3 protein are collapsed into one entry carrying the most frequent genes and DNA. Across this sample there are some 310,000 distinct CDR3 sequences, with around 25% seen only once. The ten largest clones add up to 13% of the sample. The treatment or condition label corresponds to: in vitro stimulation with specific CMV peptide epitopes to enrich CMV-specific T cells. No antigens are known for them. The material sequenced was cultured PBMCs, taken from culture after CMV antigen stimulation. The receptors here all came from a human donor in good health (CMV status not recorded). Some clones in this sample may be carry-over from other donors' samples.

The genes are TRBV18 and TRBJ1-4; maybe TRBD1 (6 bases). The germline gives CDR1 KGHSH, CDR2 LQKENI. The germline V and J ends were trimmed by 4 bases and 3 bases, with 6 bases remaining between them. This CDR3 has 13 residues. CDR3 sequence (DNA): TGTGCCAGCTCACAGGGGGCTAATGAAAAACTGTTTTTT. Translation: CASSQGANEKLFF.

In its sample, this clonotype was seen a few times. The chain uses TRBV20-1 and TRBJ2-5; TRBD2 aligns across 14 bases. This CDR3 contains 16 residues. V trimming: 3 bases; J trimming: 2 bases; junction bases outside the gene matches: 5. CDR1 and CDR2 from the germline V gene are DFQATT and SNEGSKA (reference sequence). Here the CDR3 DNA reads TGCAGTGCTAGTGGACTAGCGGGAGGAGATCAAGAGACCCAGTACTTC. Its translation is CSASGLAGGDQETQYF.